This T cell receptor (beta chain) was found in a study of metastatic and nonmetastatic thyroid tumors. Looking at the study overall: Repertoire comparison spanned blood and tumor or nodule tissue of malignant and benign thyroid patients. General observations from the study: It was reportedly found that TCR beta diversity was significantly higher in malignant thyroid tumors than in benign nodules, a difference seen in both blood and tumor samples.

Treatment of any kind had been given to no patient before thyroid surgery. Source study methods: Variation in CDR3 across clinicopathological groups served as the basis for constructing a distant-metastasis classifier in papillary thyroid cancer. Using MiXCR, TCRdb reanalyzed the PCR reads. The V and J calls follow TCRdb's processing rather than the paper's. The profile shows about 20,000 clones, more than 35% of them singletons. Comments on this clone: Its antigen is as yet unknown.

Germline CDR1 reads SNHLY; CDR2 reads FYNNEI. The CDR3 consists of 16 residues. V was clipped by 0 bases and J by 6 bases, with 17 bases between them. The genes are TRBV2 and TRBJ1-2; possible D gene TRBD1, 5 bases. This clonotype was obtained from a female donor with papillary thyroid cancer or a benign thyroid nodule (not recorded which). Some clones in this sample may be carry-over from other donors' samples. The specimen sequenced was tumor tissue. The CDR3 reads CASSEAQFAGSNGYTF. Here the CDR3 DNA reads TGTGCCAGCAGTGAAGCACAGTTTGCAGGGTCTAATGGCTACACCTTC. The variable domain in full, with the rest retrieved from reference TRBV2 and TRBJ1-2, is EPEVTQTPSHQVTQMGQEVILRCVPISNHLYFYWYRQILGQKVEFLVSFYNNEISEKSEIFDDQFSVERPDGSNFTLKIRSTKLEDSAMYFCASSEAQFAGSNGYTFGSGTRLTVV.